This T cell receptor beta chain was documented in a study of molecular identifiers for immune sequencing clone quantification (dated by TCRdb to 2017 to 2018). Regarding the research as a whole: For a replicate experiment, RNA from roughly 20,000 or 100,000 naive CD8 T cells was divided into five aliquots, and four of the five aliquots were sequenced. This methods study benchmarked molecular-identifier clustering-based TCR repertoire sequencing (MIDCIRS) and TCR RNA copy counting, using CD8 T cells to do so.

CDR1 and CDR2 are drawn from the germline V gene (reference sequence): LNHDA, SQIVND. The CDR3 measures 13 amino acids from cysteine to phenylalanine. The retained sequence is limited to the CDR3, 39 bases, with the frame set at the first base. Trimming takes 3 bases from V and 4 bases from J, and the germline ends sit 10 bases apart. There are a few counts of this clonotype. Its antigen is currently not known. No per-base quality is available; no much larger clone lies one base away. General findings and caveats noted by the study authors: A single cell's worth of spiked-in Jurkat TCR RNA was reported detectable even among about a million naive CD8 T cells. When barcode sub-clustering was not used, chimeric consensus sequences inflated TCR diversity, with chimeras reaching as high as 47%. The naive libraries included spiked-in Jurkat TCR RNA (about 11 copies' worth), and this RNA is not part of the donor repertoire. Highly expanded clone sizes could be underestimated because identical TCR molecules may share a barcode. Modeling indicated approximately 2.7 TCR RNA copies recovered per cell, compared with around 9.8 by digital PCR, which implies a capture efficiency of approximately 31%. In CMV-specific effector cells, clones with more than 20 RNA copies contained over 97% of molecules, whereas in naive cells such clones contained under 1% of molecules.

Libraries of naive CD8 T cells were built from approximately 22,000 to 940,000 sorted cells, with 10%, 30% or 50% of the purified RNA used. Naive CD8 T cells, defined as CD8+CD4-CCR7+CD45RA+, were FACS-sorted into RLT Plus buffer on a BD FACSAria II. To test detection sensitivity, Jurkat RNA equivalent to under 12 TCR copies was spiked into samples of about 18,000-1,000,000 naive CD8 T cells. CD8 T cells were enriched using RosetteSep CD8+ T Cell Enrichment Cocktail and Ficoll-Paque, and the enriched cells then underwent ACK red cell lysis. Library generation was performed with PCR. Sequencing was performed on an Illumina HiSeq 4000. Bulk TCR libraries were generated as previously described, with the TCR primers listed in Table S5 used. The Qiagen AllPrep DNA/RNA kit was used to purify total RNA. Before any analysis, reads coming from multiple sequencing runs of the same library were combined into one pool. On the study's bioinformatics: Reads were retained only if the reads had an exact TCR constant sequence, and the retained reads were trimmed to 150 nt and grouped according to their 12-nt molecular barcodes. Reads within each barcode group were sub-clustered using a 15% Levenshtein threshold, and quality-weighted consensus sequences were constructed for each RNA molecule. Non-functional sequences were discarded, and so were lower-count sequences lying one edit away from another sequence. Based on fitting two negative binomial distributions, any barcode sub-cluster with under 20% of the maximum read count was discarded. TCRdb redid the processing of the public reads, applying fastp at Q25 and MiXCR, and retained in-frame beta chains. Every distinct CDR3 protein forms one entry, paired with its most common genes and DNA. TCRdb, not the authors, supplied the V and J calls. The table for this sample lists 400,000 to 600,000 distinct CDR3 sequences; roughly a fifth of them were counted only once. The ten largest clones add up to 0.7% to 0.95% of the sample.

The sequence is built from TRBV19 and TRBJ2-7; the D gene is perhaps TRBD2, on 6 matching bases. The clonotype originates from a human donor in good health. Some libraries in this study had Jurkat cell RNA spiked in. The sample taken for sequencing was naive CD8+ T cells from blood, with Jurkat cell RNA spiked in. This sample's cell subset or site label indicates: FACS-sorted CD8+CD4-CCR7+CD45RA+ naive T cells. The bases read TGTGCCAGTAGTATGCTTAGCGGATACGAGCAGTACTTC. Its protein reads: CASSMLSGYEQYF.